This T cell receptor beta chain came from a study of a mutant IDH1 vaccine in newly diagnosed glioma. Study-level results: The study observed vaccine-induced immune responses in 90% to 95% of patients.

Time point indicated: week 23, last vaccination. Topical imiquimod accompanied each vaccine dose, which consisted of 300 ug of mutant IDH1 20-mer peptide. Assay used: immunoSEQ multiplex PCR; TCRdb lists only in-frame clones, some missing. Of 41,000 or so clones in the sample, about four fifths were seen once. Notes on this clone: Antigen: not known.

In germline, CDR1 is MNHEY, CDR2 SVGAGI. The CDR3 contains 16 residues. Trimming shortened V by 3 bases and J by 5 bases, and 17 bases separated the two germline ends. Sequencing used PBMCs, obtained from a glioma patient whose treatment included an IDH1 peptide vaccine. The chain employs TRBV6-5 and TRBJ2-1; D call uncertain. The TCR was taken from a woman between 35 and 50 years old with glioma. Some clones in this sample may be carry-over from other donors' samples. For the CDR3, the DNA is TGTGCCAGCAGTTATCGGTACCCCCGTCTCAACAATGAGCAGTTCTTC. It yields the protein CASSYRYPRLNNEQFF.